The clone carrying this T cell receptor (beta chain) was counted ten times or more. The antigen is not known. This record belongs to a study of CD8 T cells in ankylosing spondylitis. The germline V gene encodes CDR1 WSHSY and CDR2 SAAADI. The CDR3 runs 15 residues. V gave up 2 bases and J gave up 4 bases, with 14 bases separating them. The TCR beta libraries were generated through quantitative 5'-RACE incorporating molecular barcodes. TCRdb passed the 5' RACE reads through MiXCR, listing each CDR3 protein once. The sample lists under 250,000 distinct CDR3 sequences; around 8% were seen once. Overall study results and limits: Apparently characteristic of ankylosing spondylitis blood was a TCR beta motif (about eight highly homologous variants). Earlier reports found some motif variants in synovial fluid and blood in reactive arthritis. Relatively scarce in peripheral blood, disease-linked clones were CD8+.

The sequencing sample was made of blood, either unsorted or a sorted T cell fraction (not recorded which). This TCR was sampled from a female donor with ankylosing spondylitis or in good health (not recorded which). The chain is built from TRBV10-2 and TRBJ1-2; unclear D gene. The CDR3 DNA sequence: TGCGCCAGCAGTGAGCCCGACGGGGTGAGCTATGGCTACACCTTC. It translates to CASSEPDGVSYGYTF.